One sample yielded the 28 T cell receptor beta chains listed below, sequenced in a study of PD-1 blockade in mismatch repair-deficient tumors. Using immunoSEQ multiplex PCR, the repertoire was profiled, and TCRdb retains in-frame clones only, with some absent. This table holds tens of thousands of clones, roughly 80% found once. Here the sequenced sample was PBMCs, taken before pembrolizumab treatment. Receptors were obtained from an adult with mismatch repair-deficient cancer.

This clone is labeled as medium-sized. The chain joins TRBV27 to TRBJ2-7, with TRBD2 matching over 7 bases. After removal of 2 bases from V and 4 bases from J, the junction contained 11 bases not matched to a gene. The CDR3 spans 16 residues. Per the germline V gene, CDR1 is MNHEY and CDR2 is SMNVEV (reference sequence). The CDR3 spells CASSLTGTNIWYEQYF. Written as DNA, the CDR3 is TGTGCCAGCAGTTTAACCGGGACTAACATTTGGTACGAGCAGTACTTC.

The chain is built from TRBV5-1 and TRBJ2-5; 10 nucleotides align to TRBD1. This CDR3 comprises 14 residues. Germline V lookup: CDR1 SGHRS, CDR2 YFSETQ. V lost 4 bases to trimming and J lost 7 bases; unmatched junction nucleotides: 7. The chain's CDR3 is CASSLGQGDGTQYF. The CDR3 region has the DNA TGCGCCAGCAGCCTAGGACAGGGGGACGGGACCCAGTACTTC.

The V and J genes are TRBV9 and TRBJ1-1, with D possibly being TRBD1 (6 bases). Germline V gene lookup returns CDR1 SGDLS and CDR2 YYNGEE. The CDR3 is 18 amino acids. V lost 3 bases, J lost 6 bases, and 27 bases lay in between. The CDR3 protein is CASSATPRQGGHWAEAFF. DNA of the CDR3: TGTGCCAGCAGCGCAACCCCGAGACAAGGGGGACACTGGGCTGAAGCTTTCTTT.

The V gene is TRBV6-4, the J gene TRBJ2-2; 10 bases line up with TRBD2. CDR1 and CDR2 (germline): MRHNA, SNTAGT. Losses at the gene ends were 0 bases for V and 1 base for J; bases not matched to a gene: 5. The CDR3 sequence is 18 residues long. The CDR3 sequence: CASSDSASGRRNTGELFF. The CDR3 bases are TGTGCCAGCAGTGACTCGGCTAGCGGGAGACGGAACACCGGGGAGCTGTTTTTT.

The V call is TRBV5-6, the J call TRBJ1-4, with 7 bases fitting TRBD1. V was clipped by 4 bases and J by 8 bases; unmatched bases: 5. CDR3 size: 13 residues. CDR1 is SGHDT and CDR2 is YYEEEE in the germline V gene. The CDR3 DNA reads as TGTGCCAGCAGCCGGACAGGTTACGAAAAACTGTTTTTT. It is translated as CASSRTGYEKLFF. The full variable domain, in which reference TRBV5-6 and TRBJ1-4 provide the parts outside the CDR3, is DAGVTQSPTHLIKTRGQQVTLRCSPKSGHDTVSWYQQALGQGPQFIFQYYEEEERQRGNFPDRFSGHQFPNYSSELNVNALLLGDSALYLCASSRTGYEKLFFGSGTQLSVL.

V usage is TRBV5-4 and J usage is TRBJ2-1; 10 bases match TRBD2. CDR1 and CDR2 from the germline V gene are SGHNT and YYREEE (reference sequence). CDR3 length equals 17 residues. V was clipped by 1 base and J by 4 bases; unmatched bases: 8. In DNA form, the CDR3 reads TGTGCCAGCAGCTTGTGGAGTCTAGCGGGAGTATACAATGAGCAGTTCTTC. Amino acids: CASSLWSLAGVYNEQFF. The variable domain in full, completed from reference TRBV5-4 and TRBJ2-1, reads ETGVTQSPTHLIKTRGQQVTLRCSSQSGHNTVSWYQQALGQGPQFIFQYYREEENGRGNFPPRFSGLQFPNYSSELNVNALELDDSALYLCASSLWSLAGVYNEQFFGPGTRLTVL.

In this sample, this clone turned up once. V usage is TRBV6-5 and J usage is TRBJ2-4; perhaps TRBD1 as D (6 bases). The CDR3 runs 15 residues. CDR1 is MNHEY and CDR2 is SVGAGI in the germline V gene. The germline V and J ends were trimmed by 7 bases and 2 bases, with 15 bases remaining between them. The DNA for the CDR3 is TGTGCCAGCACCCCAACACAGGGCACCAAAAACATTCAGTACTTC. Protein: CASTPTQGTKNIQYF.

V is TRBV7-3 and J is TRBJ1-1; TRBD1 aligns across 7 bases. CDR3 length: 14 amino acids. The germline gives CDR1 SGHTA, CDR2 FQGTGA. The junction had 5 bases not matched to a gene; V was cut back by 5 bases and J by 2 bases. CDR3 nucleotide sequence: TGTGCCAGCAGCGCGAGACAGGGAAACACTGAAGCTTTCTTT. Amino acids: CASSARQGNTEAFF.

The CDR3 loop is CASSQRQKNYGYTF. The CDR3 DNA reads as TGTGCCAGCAGCCAGAGGCAGAAAAACTATGGCTACACCTTC. The chain combines TRBV6-5 with TRBJ1-2; D remains ambiguous. This CDR3 comprises 14 residues. With 6 bases removed from V and 2 bases from J, the gap between germline ends came to 13 bases. Germline CDR1 and CDR2: MNHEY and SVGAGI.

The rearrangement links TRBV28 to TRBJ1-5; 7 positions match TRBD1. The V gene's germline CDR1 is MDHEN and CDR2 SYDVKM. The length of the CDR3 is 15 residues. With V trimmed by 5 bases and J by 4 bases, 8 bases remained unmatched. Here the CDR3 reads CASSTPGQRNQPQHF. The CDR3 DNA reads TGTGCCAGCAGTACCCCGGGACAGCGTAATCAGCCCCAGCATTTT.

The chain is built from TRBV11-3 and TRBJ1-6; the D gene is possibly TRBD1 (6 bases). The CDR3 loop spans 16 amino acids. Germline CDR1 and CDR2: SGHNT and YENEEA. Trimming removed 2 bases at V and 9 bases at J, with 17 bases between. The CDR3 DNA sequence: TGTGCCAGCAGCTTAAGCCCGACAGGTCAGACTTCACCCCTCCACTTT. This codes for CASSLSPTGQTSPLHF.

CDR3 sequence (DNA): TGCGCCAGCAGCTTCAGGGGGAGTAGCGAGCAGTACTTC. Translating gives CASSFRGSSEQYF. This chain links TRBV5-1 with TRBJ2-7; 7 nucleotides match TRBD1. J lost 6 bases, V lost 2 bases, and 5 bases had no gene match. The CDR3 extends over 13 amino acids. Germline CDR1 and CDR2: SGHRS and YFSETQ. Full variable domain (rest looked up from reference TRBV5-1 and TRBJ2-7): KAGVTQTPRYLIKTRGQQVTLSCSPISGHRSVSWYQQTPGQGLQFLFEYFSETQRNKGNFPGRFSGRQFSNSRSEMNVSTLELGDSALYLCASSFRGSSEQYFGPGTRLTVT.

The V and J genes are TRBV6-5 and TRBJ2-7, with D possibly TRBD1 on 6 matching bases. The germline CDR1 and CDR2 sequences are MNHEY and SVGAGI. CDR3 length: 13 residues. Trimming took 6 bases from V and 3 from J, leaving 12 bases between them. CDR3 residues: CASRRDTVYEQYF. The CDR3 bases are TGTGCCAGCAGACGGGACACCGTCTACGAGCAGTACTTC.

The chain joins TRBV5-6 to TRBJ2-5, with 8 bases fitting TRBD2. V dropped 0 bases and J dropped 3; count of bases not matched to a gene: 7. The CDR3 has 16 amino acids. In germline, CDR1 is SGHDT, CDR2 YYEEEE. CDR3 residues: CASSLAGGGREETQYF. The CDR3 bases are TGTGCCAGCAGCTTGGCCGGGGGGGGCAGGGAAGAGACCCAGTACTTC.

The rearrangement uses TRBV27 and TRBJ2-7; 10 bases match TRBD2. The CDR3 contains 15 residues. From germline, CDR1 is MNHEY and CDR2 SMNVEV (reference sequence). After removal of 5 bases from V and 0 bases from J, the junction contained 4 bases not matched to a gene. CDR3 sequence reads: CASSTAGGPSYEQYF. The CDR3 coding sequence is TGTGCCAGCAGTACAGCGGGAGGGCCCTCCTACGAGCAGTACTTC.

The chain uses TRBV30 and TRBJ1-2, with D possibly TRBD1 on 5 matching bases. This CDR3 is 12 amino acids long. The ends were cut back, 7 bases at V and 8 bases at J, with 17 bases in the middle. Looked up from germline, CDR1 is GTSNPN and CDR2 is SVGIG (reference sequence). This CDR3 reads CAFPGLGEGYTF. CDR3 bases: TGTGCCTTCCCGGGACTGGGGGAAGGCTACACCTTC. Supplemented by reference TRBV30 and TRBJ1-2, the full variable domain reads SQTIHQWPATLVQPVGSPLSLECTVEGTSNPNLYWYRQAAGRGLQLLFYSVGIGQISSEVPQNLSASRPQDRQFILSSKKLLLSDSGFYLCAFPGLGEGYTFGSGTRLTVV.

This rearrangement joins TRBV5-1 to TRBJ2-1, with 11 bases that match TRBD2. Germline lookup yields CDR1 SGHRS and CDR2 YFSETQ. The CDR3 is 16 residues long. The ends lost 3 bases at V and 6 bases at J; junction bases unmatched: 8. The CDR3 sequence is CASSSLTSGSFNEQFF. The CDR3 DNA sequence: TGCGCCAGCAGCTCTTTAACTAGCGGGAGTTTCAATGAGCAGTTCTTC.

The gene calls are TRBV28 and TRBJ2-7, with TRBD1 identical over 10 bases. The germline gives CDR1 MDHEN, CDR2 SYDVKM. The CDR3 sequence is 15 residues long. V shed 5 bases, J shed 6 bases, and the junction held 10 bases outside the gene matches. The CDR3 spells CASSVPRQGAFEQYF. CDR3 sequence (DNA): TGTGCCAGCAGTGTACCGCGACAGGGGGCGTTCGAGCAGTACTTC.

This sequence joins TRBV27 and TRBJ1-2, with 9 bases lining up with TRBD1. This CDR3 comprises 15 residues. CDR1 and CDR2 (germline): MNHEY, SMNVEV (reference sequence). Germline trimming cut 5 bases from V and 7 bases from J; bases unmatched to any gene: 11. CDR3 sequence (DNA): TGTGCCAGCAGTGGTAACAGGGGGCGCCGGGGTGGCTACACCTTC. Protein sequence: CASSGNRGRRGGYTF.

The V call is TRBV28, the J call TRBJ1-5; 7 bases align to TRBD1. J gave up 0 bases and V 5 bases, and 7 bases lay outside the gene matches. Germline V gene lookup returns CDR1 MDHEN and CDR2 SYDVKM. CDR3 length equals 16 residues. The CDR3: CASSPGTVLSNQPQHF. DNA for the CDR3: TGTGCCAGCAGTCCCGGGACAGTTCTTAGCAATCAGCCCCAGCATTTT.

V usage is TRBV5-4 and J usage is TRBJ2-7, with 8 nucleotides matching TRBD1. The germline V gene has CDR1 SGHNT and CDR2 YYREEE (reference sequence). The CDR3 sequence is 15 residues long. The J segment lost 0 bases and the V segment lost 4 bases, leaving 6 bases of the junction unmatched. For the CDR3, the DNA is TGTGCCAGCAGCCCGTCGGGACAGGTCTCCTACGAGCAGTACTTC. It is translated as CASSPSGQVSYEQYF. The full variable domain, its missing parts supplied by reference TRBV5-4 and TRBJ2-7, is ETGVTQSPTHLIKTRGQQVTLRCSSQSGHNTVSWYQQALGQGPQFIFQYYREEENGRGNFPPRFSGLQFPNYSSELNVNALELDDSALYLCASSPSGQVSYEQYFGPGTRLTVT.

The J gene is TRBJ2-1, the V gene TRBV7-3; TRBD2 matches 8 bases. The CDR3 has 14 amino acids. Germline-derived CDR1 and CDR2 are SGHTA and FQGTGA. V dropped 3 bases and J dropped 9; count of bases not matched to a gene: 7. The CDR3 DNA reads TGTGCCAGCAGCTTCGGGACTAGTGGGGCTGAGCAGTTCTTC. It translates to CASSFGTSGAEQFF.

This chain connects TRBV19 to TRBJ1-1; TRBD1 matches at 8 bases. V shed 7 bases and J 3 bases; nucleotides not matched to a gene: 10. From germline, CDR1 is LNHDA and CDR2 SQIVND (reference sequence). The CDR3 length is 15 residues. The CDR3 here is CASTPPGRGHTEAFF. For the CDR3, the DNA is TGTGCCAGTACCCCCCCGGGCAGGGGGCACACTGAAGCTTTCTTT. The variable domain in full, with the rest retrieved from reference TRBV19 and TRBJ1-1, is DGGITQSPKYLFRKEGQNVTLSCEQNLNHDAMYWYRQDPGQGLRLIYYSQIVNDFQKGDIAEGYSVSREKKESFPLTVTSAQKNPTAFYLCASTPPGRGHTEAFFGQGTRLTVV.

This chain connects TRBV27 to TRBJ1-5, with 7 bases lining up with TRBD1. This CDR3 is 16 amino acids long. Per the germline V gene, CDR1 is MNHEY and CDR2 is SMNVEV (reference sequence). Germline trimming cut 5 bases from V and 1 base from J; bases unmatched to any gene: 8. The CDR3 loop reads CASSPRQGASNQPQHF. The CDR3 DNA is TGTGCCAGCAGTCCTAGACAGGGAGCCAGCAATCAGCCCCAGCATTTT.

The genes are TRBV4-1 and TRBJ2-5; 9 bases map to TRBD2. Germline CDR1 is MGHRA and CDR2 is YSYEKL. V was pared by 8 bases and J by 5 bases, with 15 bases of the junction left unmatched. CDR3 length: 16 residues. The CDR3 region has the DNA TGCGCCAGCCAAATTCAGGTGGCGGGAGGGGGGGAGACCCAGTACTTC. This codes for CASQIQVAGGGETQYF.

The CDR3 DNA reads TGTGCCAGCAGCAAATCTTTGGGACAACACTACGAGCAGTACTTC. Residues: CASSKSLGQHYEQYF. V gene TRBV21-1 combines with J gene TRBJ2-7; the table's D gene call, TRBD1, was not cross checked with the DNA. TRBV21-1 is described as a pseudogene. The CDR3 covers 15 residues.

The chain carries TRBV30 and TRBJ2-3, with 8 bases fitting TRBD2. CDR3 length equals 15 residues. CDR1 GTSNPN and CDR2 SVGIG come from the germline V gene (reference sequence). Trimming removed 0 bases from V and 4 bases from J; junction bases left unmatched: 6. The CDR3 bases are TGTGCCTGGAGTGTACTAGGACTAGCAGCAGATACGCAGTATTTT. It is translated as CAWSVLGLAADTQYF.

J is TRBJ2-2 and V is TRBV11-1; 7 bases align to TRBD1. The CDR3 runs to 16 residues. The V segment lost 3 bases and the J segment 7 bases; nucleotides outside the gene matches: 11. Germline CDR1 and CDR2: SGHAT and FQDESV (reference sequence). The CDR3 sequence is CASSFFRDSVGGELFF. In nucleotides, the CDR3 is TGTGCCAGCAGCTTCTTCCGGGACAGTGTAGGCGGGGAGCTGTTTTTT.